This is a list of T cell receptor beta chains from one sample in a study of identical twins. In TCRdb, the 5' RACE reads were re-called with MiXCR into one record per CDR3 protein. The sample has 550,000 to 700,000 distinct CDR3 sequences; over 8.5% are singletons. These data also featured in a second study, about yellow fever vaccine responses in identical twins.

Sequenced sample: PBMCs. The origin of the receptors is a woman under 30 in good health. CDR3s include the opening cysteine and the closing phenylalanine or tryptophan. The order of the fields is V gene, clone size, D gene, J gene, CDR3 protein, CDR3 DNA. A D gene is named only where the DNA matches it firmly. Size values are once, few and many counts, or a class for expanded clones, and some rows have none.

TRBV29-1,many,TRBD2,TRBJ2-7,CSVEAGTSGRGGGYEQYF,TGCAGCGTTGAAGCAGGGACTAGCGGGAGGGGGGGCGGATACGAGCAGTACTTC
TRBV3-1,few,.,TRBJ1-1,CASSQSTGRVNTEAFF,TGTGCCAGCAGCCAATCTACCGGGAGAGTGAACACTGAAGCTTTCTTT
TRBV30,.,.,TRBJ1-2,CAWRDSGSYGYTF,TGTGCCTGGAGAGACTCGGGATCCTATGGCTACACCTTC
TRBV20-1,few,.,TRBJ1-5,CSAIQTEDSNQPQHF,TGCAGTGCCATACAGACGGAGGATAGCAATCAGCCCCAGCATTTT
TRBV27,many,TRBD2,TRBJ2-7,CASSLPSGRAGEQYF,TGTGCCAGCAGTTTGCCTAGCGGGAGGGCGGGCGAGCAGTACTTC
TRBV6-1,many,.,TRBJ1-5,CASTRMSGINNQPQHF,TGTGCCAGCACGCGGATGTCAGGGATAAACAATCAGCCCCAGCATTTT
TRBV6-5,few,TRBD2,TRBJ2-7,CASSYGGLAAYEQYF,TGTGCCAGCAGTTACGGCGGACTAGCGGCCTACGAGCAGTACTTC
TRBV4-2,.,.,TRBJ2-1,CASSQDGEKYNEQFF,TGTGCCAGCAGCCAAGATGGGGAAAAGTACAATGAGCAGTTCTTC
TRBV20-1,.,.,TRBJ1-1,CSARVGDTEAFF,TGCAGTGCTAGAGTGGGGGACACTGAAGCTTTCTTT
TRBV4-3,.,.,TRBJ2-6,CASSQDRVSGANVLTF,TGCGCCAGCAGCCAAGACAGGGTTAGCGGGGCCAACGTCCTGACTTTC
TRBV18,few,.,TRBJ2-7,CASSPTTAPWEQYF,TGTGCCAGCTCACCCACGACAGCCCCCTGGGAGCAGTACTTC
TRBV29-1,.,.,TRBJ2-6,CSVEWAGANVLTF,TGCAGCGTTGAATGGGCTGGGGCCAACGTCCTGACTTTC
TRBV10-3,many,TRBD2,TRBJ2-3,CAISLAGANTDTQYF,TGTGCCATCAGTTTAGCGGGAGCGAACACAGATACGCAGTATTTT
TRBV24-1,many,.,TRBJ2-7,CATKDSYEQYF,TGTGCCACCAAGGACAGCTACGAGCAGTACTTC
TRBV7-8,many,TRBD2,TRBJ2-7,CASSLVASSGSGVYEQYF,TGTGCCAGCAGCTTAGTAGCTTCTAGCGGGAGTGGGGTCTACGAGCAGTACTTC
TRBV14,few,.,TRBJ1-2,CASSQDGGYYGYTF,TGTGCCAGCAGCCAAGATGGGGGATACTATGGCTACACCTTC
TRBV28,many,TRBD2,TRBJ2-3,CASSQLAGGPDTQYF,TGTGCCAGCAGTCAACTAGCGGGAGGGCCAGATACGCAGTATTTT
TRBV12-3/TRBV12-4,many,.,TRBJ1-1,CASSRGVTEAFF,TGTGCCAGCAGTAGGGGGGTCACTGAAGCTTTCTTT
TRBV5-1,many,.,TRBJ1-1,CASSLERSRGTEAFF,TGCGCCAGCAGCTTGGAGCGTAGTCGAGGCACTGAAGCTTTCTTT
TRBV4-1,.,TRBD2,TRBJ2-5,CASSQERLAGGVRETQYF,TGCGCCAGCAGCCAAGAGAGGTTAGCGGGGGGGGTGAGAGAGACCCAGTACTTC
TRBV2,.,TRBD1,TRBJ2-1,CASSERQGPTRDNEQFF,TGTGCCAGCAGTGAAAGACAGGGCCCGACGCGGGACAATGAGCAGTTCTTC
TRBV7-3,.,.,TRBJ1-1,CASSSTGPGTEAFF,TGTGCCAGCAGCTCAACAGGGCCGGGCACTGAAGCTTTCTTT
TRBV4-3,few,TRBD2,TRBJ2-1,CASSHLPGTSGDNEQFF,TGCGCCAGCAGCCATCTACCCGGGACTAGCGGCGACAATGAGCAGTTCTTC
TRBV7-3,many,TRBD2,TRBJ2-5,CASSLVSGGPGETQYF,TGTGCCAGCAGCTTAGTAAGCGGGGGACCTGGAGAGACCCAGTACTTC
TRBV12-3/TRBV12-4,many,.,TRBJ2-3,CASSLAGAQYF,TGTGCCAGCAGTTTAGCGGGGGCGCAGTATTTT
TRBV7-9,.,.,TRBJ2-5,CAGAAQGGETQYF,TGTGCCGGCGCGGCTCAGGGTGGGGAGACCCAGTACTTC
TRBV11-2,many,TRBD1,TRBJ2-5,CASSLSGGETQYF,TGTGCCAGCAGCTTATCAGGGGGAGAGACCCAGTACTTC
TRBV4-3,.,.,TRBJ2-7,CASSHVDAPYEQYF,TGCGCCAGCAGCCATGTAGACGCCCCGTACGAGCAGTACTTC
TRBV6-4,.,.,TRBJ2-3,CASSDPASDTQYF,TGTGCCAGCAGTGATCCCGCCTCAGATACGCAGTATTTT
TRBV5-4,.,.,TRBJ2-3,CASSSNPNLLLAENEDTQYF,TGTGCCAGCAGCTCCAATCCGAACCTATTATTAGCCGAAAACGAGGATACGCAGTATTTT
TRBV10-3,many,.,TRBJ1-2,CAIDRGDYGYTF,TGTGCCATCGACCGGGGGGACTATGGCTACACCTTC
TRBV20-1,few,TRBD1,TRBJ2-5,CSVWDRGLQQQETQYF,TGCAGTGTTTGGGACAGGGGGCTTCAACAACAAGAGACCCAGTACTTC
TRBV10-3,many,.,TRBJ2-1,CAISEAKTGAAANEQFF,TGTGCCATCAGTGAGGCTAAGACGGGGGCCGCGGCCAACGAGCAGTTCTTC
TRBV12-3/TRBV12-4,many,.,TRBJ1-2,CASSFKAPNYGYTF,TGTGCCAGCAGTTTCAAGGCCCCAAACTATGGCTACACCTTC
TRBV11-3,many,.,TRBJ2-3,CASSLGSAGTDTQYF,TGTGCCAGCAGCTTAGGTTCAGCGGGCACAGATACGCAGTATTTT
TRBV20-1,.,TRBD2,TRBJ2-5,CSARDPWREKKETQYF,TGCAGTGCTAGAGACCCCTGGCGGGAGAAAAAAGAGACCCAGTACTTC
TRBV6-6,many,.,TRBJ1-1,CASSYSNTEAFF,TGTGCCAGCAGTTACTCGAACACTGAAGCTTTCTTT
TRBV7-2,many,.,TRBJ2-7,CASSGSGKYEQYF,TGTGCCAGCAGCGGGAGTGGGAAATACGAGCAGTACTTC
TRBV6-1,few,.,TRBJ2-3,CASSEARGFADTQYF,TGTGCCAGCAGTGAAGCTCGGGGGTTCGCAGATACGCAGTATTTT
TRBV6-1,few,.,TRBJ1-5,CASSTQLGQPQHF,TGTGCCAGCAGCACACAACTAGGTCAGCCCCAGCATTTT
TRBV15,many,.,TRBJ1-5,CATSRKQGVGFQPQHF,TGTGCCACCAGCAGGAAACAGGGAGTAGGGTTTCAGCCCCAGCATTTT
TRBV6-2/TRBV6-3,few,.,TRBJ2-2,CASSTTPGAIGTGELFF,TGTGCCAGCAGCACTACCCCTGGGGCGATAGGAACCGGGGAGCTGTTTTTT
TRBV28,many,.,TRBJ2-7,CASSLGGSGDYEQYF,TGTGCCAGCAGTTTGGGGGGCAGCGGGGACTACGAGCAGTACTTC
TRBV4-3,.,TRBD2,TRBJ2-1,CASIQEIDSGRAKAYNEQFF,TGCGCCAGCATCCAAGAGATTGATAGCGGGAGGGCGAAAGCGTACAATGAGCAGTTCTTC
TRBV5-1,few,TRBD1,TRBJ2-7,CASSMGGTGSYEQYF,TGCGCCAGCAGCATGGGTGGGACAGGCTCCTACGAGCAGTACTTC
TRBV30,.,TRBD2,TRBJ2-1,CAWSGLAGQRSYNEQFF,TGTGCCTGGAGTGGACTAGCGGGACAACGCTCCTACAATGAGCAGTTCTTC
TRBV4-2,many,.,TRBJ2-3,CASSQASRDTQYF,TGTGCCAGCAGCCAAGCCTCTAGAGATACGCAGTATTTT
TRBV11-2,many,.,TRBJ2-7,CASSPSRLRSYEQYF,TGTGCCAGCAGCCCTTCCAGGCTACGCTCCTACGAGCAGTACTTC
TRBV4-1,.,.,TRBJ2-4,CASSQVVGSGENIQYF,TGCGCCAGCAGCCAAGTTGTTGGGAGTGGGGAAAACATTCAGTACTTC